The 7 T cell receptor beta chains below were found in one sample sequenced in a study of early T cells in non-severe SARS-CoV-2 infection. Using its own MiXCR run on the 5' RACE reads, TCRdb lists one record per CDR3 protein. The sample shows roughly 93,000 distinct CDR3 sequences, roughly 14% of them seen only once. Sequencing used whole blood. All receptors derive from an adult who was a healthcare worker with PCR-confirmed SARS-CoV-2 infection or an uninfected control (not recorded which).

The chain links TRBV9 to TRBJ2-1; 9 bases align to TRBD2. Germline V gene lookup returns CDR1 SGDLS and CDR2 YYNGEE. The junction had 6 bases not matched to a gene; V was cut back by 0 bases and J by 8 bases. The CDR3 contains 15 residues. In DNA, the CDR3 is TGTGCCAGCAGCGTAGTAGCTAGCGGGGCTTATGAGCAGTTCTTC. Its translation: CASSVVASGAYEQFF.

Written as DNA, the CDR3 is TGTGCCAGGGGGTACCGGGAAAACATTCAGTACTTC. Amino acids: CARGYRENIQYF. This rearrangement joins TRBV2 to TRBJ2-4; D unclear. The V gene's germline CDR1 is SNHLY and CDR2 FYNNEI. There are 12 residues in the CDR3. The V gene lost 9 bases and the J gene lost 5 bases, with 11 bases spanning the gap.

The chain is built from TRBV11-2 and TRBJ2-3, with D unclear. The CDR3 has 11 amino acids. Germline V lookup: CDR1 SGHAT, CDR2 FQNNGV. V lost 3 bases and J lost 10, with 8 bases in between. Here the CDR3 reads CASSLTNAQYF. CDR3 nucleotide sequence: TGTGCCAGCAGCTTGACGAACGCGCAGTATTTT.

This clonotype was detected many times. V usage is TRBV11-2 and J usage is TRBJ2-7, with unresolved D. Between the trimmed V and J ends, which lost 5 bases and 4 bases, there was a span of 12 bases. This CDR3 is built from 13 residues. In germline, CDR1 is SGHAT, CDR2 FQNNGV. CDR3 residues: CASSRLSMYEQYV. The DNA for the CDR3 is TGTGCCAGCAGCCGACTTAGTATGTACGAGCAGTACGTC.

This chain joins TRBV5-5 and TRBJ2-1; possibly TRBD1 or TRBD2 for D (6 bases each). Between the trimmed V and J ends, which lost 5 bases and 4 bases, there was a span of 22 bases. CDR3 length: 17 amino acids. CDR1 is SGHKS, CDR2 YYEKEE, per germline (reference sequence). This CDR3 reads CASRDSRGDLYYNEQFF. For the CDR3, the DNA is TGTGCCAGCAGAGACAGTAGGGGGGACCTATATTACAATGAGCAGTTCTTC.

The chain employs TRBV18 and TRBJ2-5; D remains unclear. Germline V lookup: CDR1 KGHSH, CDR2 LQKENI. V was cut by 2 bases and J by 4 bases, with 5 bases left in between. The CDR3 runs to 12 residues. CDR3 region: CASSPTLETQYF. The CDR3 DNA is TGTGCCAGCTCACCAACGTTAGAGACCCAGTACTTC.

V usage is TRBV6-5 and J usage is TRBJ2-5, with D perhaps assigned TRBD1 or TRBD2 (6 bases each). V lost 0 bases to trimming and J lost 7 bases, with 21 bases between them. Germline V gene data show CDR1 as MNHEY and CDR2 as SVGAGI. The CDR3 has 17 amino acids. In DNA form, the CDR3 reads TGTGCCAGCAGTTACTCGGGGGGCAACACGCCGACAGGGACCCAGTACTTC. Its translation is CASSYSGGNTPTGTQYF.